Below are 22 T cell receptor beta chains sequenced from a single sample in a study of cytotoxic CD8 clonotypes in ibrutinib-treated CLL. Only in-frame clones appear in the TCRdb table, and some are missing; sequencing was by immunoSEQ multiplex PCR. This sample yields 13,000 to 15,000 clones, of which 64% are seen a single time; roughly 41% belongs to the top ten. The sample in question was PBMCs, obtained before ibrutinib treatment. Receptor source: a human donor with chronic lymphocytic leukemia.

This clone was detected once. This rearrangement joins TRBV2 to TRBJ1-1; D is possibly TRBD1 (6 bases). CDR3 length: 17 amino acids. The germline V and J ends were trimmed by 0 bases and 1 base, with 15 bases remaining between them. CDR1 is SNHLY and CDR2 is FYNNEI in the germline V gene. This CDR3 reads CASSEALFGQRNTEAFF. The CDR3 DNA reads TGTGCCAGCAGTGAAGCGTTATTCGGACAGAGGAACACTGAAGCTTTCTTT. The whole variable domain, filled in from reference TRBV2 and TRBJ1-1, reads EPEVTQTPSHQVTQMGQEVILRCVPISNHLYFYWYRQILGQKVEFLVSFYNNEISEKSEIFDDQFSVERPDGSNFTLKIRSTKLEDSAMYFCASSEALFGQRNTEAFFGQGTRLTVV.

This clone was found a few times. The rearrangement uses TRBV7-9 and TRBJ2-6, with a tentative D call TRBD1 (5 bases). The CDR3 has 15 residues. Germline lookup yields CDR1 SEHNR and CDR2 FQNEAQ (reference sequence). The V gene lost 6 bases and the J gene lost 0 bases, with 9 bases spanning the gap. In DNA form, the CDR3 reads TGTGCCAGCAGTCCAGGGAACTCTGGGGCCAACGTCCTGACTTTC. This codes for CASSPGNSGANVLTF.

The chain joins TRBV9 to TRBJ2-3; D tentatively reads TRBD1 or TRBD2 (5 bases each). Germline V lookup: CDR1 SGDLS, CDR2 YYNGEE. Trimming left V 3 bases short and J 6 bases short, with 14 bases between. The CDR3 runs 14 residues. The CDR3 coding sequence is TGTGCCAGCAGCGGCGAGGGGCGAGGCGATACGCAGTATTTT. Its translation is CASSGEGRGDTQYF.

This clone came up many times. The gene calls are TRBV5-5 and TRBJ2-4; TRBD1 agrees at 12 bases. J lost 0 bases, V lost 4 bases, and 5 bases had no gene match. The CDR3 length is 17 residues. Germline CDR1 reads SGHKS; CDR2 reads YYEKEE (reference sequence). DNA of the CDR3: TGTGCCAGCAGCCCGGGACAGGGGGCCATAGCCAAAAACATTCAGTACTTC. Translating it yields CASSPGQGAIAKNIQYF.

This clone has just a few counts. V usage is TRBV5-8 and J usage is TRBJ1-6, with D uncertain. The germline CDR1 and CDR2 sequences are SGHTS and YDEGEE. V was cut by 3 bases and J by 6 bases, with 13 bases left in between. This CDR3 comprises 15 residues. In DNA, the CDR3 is TGTGCCAGCAGCTCGGGATTCTGGGGTAATTCACCCCTCCACTTT. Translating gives CASSSGFWGNSPLHF.

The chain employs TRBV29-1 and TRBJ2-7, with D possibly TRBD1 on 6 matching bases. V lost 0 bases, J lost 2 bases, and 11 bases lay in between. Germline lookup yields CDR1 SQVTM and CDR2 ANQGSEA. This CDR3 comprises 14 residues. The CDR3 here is CSVEERRGAYEQYF. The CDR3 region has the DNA TGCAGCGTTGAAGAACGCAGGGGAGCCTACGAGCAGTACTTC.

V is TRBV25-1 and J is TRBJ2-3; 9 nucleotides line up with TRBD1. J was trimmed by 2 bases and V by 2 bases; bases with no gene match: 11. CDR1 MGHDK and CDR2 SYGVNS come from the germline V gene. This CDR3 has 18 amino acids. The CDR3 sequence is CASSENGRGTGITDTQYF. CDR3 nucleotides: TGTGCCAGCAGTGAAAACGGCCGCGGGACAGGGATCACAGATACGCAGTATTTT. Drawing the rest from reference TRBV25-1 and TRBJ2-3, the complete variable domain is EADIYQTPRYLVIGTGKKITLECSQTMGHDKMYWYQQDPGMELHLIHYSYGVNSTEKGDLSSESTVSRIRTEHFPLTLESARPSHTSQYLCASSENGRGTGITDTQYFGPGTRLTVL.

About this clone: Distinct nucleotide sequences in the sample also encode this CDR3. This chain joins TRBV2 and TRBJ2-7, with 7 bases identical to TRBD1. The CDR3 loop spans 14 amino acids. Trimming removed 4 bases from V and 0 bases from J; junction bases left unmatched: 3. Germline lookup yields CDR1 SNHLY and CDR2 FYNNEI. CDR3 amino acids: CASSVRGTSYEQYF. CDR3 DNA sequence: TGTGCCAGCAGTGTCAGGGGGACCTCCTACGAGCAGTACTTC.

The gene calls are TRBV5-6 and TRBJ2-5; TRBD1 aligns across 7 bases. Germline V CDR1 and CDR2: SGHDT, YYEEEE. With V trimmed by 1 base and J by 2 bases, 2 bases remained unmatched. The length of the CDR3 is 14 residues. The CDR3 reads CASSLWDSQETQYF. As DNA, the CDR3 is TGTGCCAGCAGCTTGTGGGACAGTCAAGAGACCCAGTACTTC.

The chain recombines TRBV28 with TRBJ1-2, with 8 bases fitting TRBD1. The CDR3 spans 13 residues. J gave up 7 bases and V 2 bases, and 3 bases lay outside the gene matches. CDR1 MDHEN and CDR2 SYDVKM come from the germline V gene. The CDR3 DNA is TGTGCCAGCAGTTTACAGGGGGCGGGTGGCTACACCTTC. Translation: CASSLQGAGGYTF.

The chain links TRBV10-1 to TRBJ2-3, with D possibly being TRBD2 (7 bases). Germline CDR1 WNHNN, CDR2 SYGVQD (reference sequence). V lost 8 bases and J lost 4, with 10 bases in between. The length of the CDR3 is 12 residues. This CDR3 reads CASAGAADTQYF. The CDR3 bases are TGCGCCAGCGCGGGGGCCGCAGATACGCAGTATTTT.

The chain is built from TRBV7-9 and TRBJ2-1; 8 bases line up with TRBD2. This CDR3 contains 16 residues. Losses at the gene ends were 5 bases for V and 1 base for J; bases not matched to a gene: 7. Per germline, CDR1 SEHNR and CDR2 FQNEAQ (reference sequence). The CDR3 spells CASSPSGGGSYNEQFF. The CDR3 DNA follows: TGTGCCAGCAGCCCCTCCGGCGGGGGGTCCTACAATGAGCAGTTCTTC.

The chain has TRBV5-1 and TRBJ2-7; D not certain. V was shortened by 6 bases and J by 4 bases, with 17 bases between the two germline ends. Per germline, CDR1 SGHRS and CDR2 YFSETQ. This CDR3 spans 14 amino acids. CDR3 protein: CASTYLFGQYEQYF. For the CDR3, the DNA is TGCGCCAGCACATATCTGTTTGGGCAATACGAGCAGTACTTC. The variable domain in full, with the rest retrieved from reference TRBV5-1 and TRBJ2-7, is KAGVTQTPRYLIKTRGQQVTLSCSPISGHRSVSWYQQTPGQGLQFLFEYFSETQRNKGNFPGRFSGRQFSNSRSEMNVSTLELGDSALYLCASTYLFGQYEQYFGPGTRLTVT.

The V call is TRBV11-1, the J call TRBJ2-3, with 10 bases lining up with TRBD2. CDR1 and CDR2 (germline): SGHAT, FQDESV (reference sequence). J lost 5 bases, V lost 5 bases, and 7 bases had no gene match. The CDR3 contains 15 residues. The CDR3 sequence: CASSGSGGAKDTQYF. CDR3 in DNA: TGTGCCAGCAGCGGGAGCGGGGGGGCGAAAGATACGCAGTATTTT.

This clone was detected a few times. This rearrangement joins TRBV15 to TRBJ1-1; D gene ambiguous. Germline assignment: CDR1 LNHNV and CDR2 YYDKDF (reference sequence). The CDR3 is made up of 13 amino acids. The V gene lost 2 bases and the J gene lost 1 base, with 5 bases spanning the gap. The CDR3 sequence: CATSRNRNTEAFF. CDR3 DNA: TGTGCCACCAGCAGAAATAGGAACACTGAAGCTTTCTTT.

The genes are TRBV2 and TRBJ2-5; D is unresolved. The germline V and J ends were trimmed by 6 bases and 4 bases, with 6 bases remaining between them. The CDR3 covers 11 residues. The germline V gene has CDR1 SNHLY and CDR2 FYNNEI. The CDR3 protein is CASRMGETQYF. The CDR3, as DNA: TGTGCCAGCAGAATGGGAGAGACCCAGTACTTC.

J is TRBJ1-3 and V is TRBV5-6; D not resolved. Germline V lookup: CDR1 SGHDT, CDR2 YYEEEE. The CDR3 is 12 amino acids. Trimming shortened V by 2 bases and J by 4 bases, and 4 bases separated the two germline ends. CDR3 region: CASSLLGNTIYF. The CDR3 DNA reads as TGTGCCAGCAGCTTACTCGGAAACACCATATATTTT.

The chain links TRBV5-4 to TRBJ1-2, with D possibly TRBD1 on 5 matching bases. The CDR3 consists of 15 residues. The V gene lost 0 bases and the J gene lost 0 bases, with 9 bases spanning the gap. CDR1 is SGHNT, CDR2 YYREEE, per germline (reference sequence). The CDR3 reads CASSLGDRTNYGYTF. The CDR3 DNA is TGTGCCAGCAGCTTGGGAGACAGAACTAACTATGGCTACACCTTC.

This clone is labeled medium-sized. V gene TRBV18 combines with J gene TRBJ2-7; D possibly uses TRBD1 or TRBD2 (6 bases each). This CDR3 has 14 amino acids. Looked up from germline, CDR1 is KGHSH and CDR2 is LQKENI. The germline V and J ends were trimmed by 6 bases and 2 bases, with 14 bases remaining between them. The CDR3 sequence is CASSVGGPTYEQYF. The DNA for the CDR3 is TGTGCCAGCTCCGTGGGGGGCCCTACCTACGAGCAGTACTTC.

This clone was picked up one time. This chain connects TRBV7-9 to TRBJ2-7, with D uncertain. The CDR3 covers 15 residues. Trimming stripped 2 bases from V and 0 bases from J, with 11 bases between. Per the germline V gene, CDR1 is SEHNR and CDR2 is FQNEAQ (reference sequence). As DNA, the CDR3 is TGTGCCAGCAGCTTAATTACAGCCCCCTCCTACGAGCAGTACTTC. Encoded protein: CASSLITAPSYEQYF.

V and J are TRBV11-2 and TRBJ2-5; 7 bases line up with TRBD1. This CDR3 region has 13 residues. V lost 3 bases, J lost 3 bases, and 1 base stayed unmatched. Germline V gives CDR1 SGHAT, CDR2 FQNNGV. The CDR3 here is CASSFGTEETQYF. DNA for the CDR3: TGTGCCAGCAGCTTTGGGACAGAAGAGACCCAGTACTTC.

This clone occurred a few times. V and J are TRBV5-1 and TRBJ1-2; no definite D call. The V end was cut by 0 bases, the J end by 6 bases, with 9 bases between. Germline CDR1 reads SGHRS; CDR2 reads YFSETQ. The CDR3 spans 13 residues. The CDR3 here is CASSLGGADGYTF. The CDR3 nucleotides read TGCGCCAGCAGCTTGGGAGGTGCGGATGGCTACACCTTC. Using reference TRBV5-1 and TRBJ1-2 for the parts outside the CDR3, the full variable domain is KAGVTQTPRYLIKTRGQQVTLSCSPISGHRSVSWYQQTPGQGLQFLFEYFSETQRNKGNFPGRFSGRQFSNSRSEMNVSTLELGDSALYLCASSLGGADGYTFGSGTRLTVV.